Reported below is one TCR beta chain. These data are taken from a study of blood T cells in healthy people across ages. With a J-beta primer mix and a sample-barcoded 5' primer, a second PCR ran about 7 to 12 cycles. MiXCR, applied by TCRdb to the 5' RACE reads, yields one record per CDR3 protein. The repertoire holds over 700,000 distinct CDR3 sequences, with roughly 50% as singletons. V lost 2 bases, J lost 7 bases, and 7 bases stayed unmatched. Germline CDR1 and CDR2: MDHEN and SYDVKM. The CDR3 runs to 15 residues. The V gene is TRBV28, the J gene TRBJ1-1; 10 bases map to TRBD1. The sequence was obtained from a man of 80 years or more in good health. Sequencing input: blood. The CDR3 reads CASSLPDRGSGEAFF. CDR3 coding DNA: TGTGCCAGCAGTTTACCGGACAGGGGGAGTGGTGAAGCTTTCTTT.